The clone carrying this T cell receptor (beta chain) was seen a single time. The data were taken from a study of blood T cell repertoires in COVID-19. Study-wide context: Samples taken during acute and convalescent COVID-19 were collected in the United States, Italy and Spain. Sources were T cells, B-cell-depleted T cells, or PBMCs; the material itself was cDNA or gDNA.

In the original workflow: Reference gene primer amplification yielded estimated nucleated cell counts. Clones were sequenced by immunoSEQ multiplex PCR, and TCRdb holds only the in-frame ones, with some missing. Clonal size and the V and J genes are those of that table, whereas D and trimming came from the DNA. Of 20,000 to 25,000 clones listed, 65% to 90% are singletons. The germline V gene has CDR1 MNHEY and CDR2 SMNVEV (reference sequence). The ends were cut back, 2 bases at V and 1 base at J, with 11 bases in the middle. CDR3 length equals 15 residues. The sample consisted of peripheral blood. The chain has TRBV27 and TRBJ1-2; the D gene is possibly TRBD1 (6 bases). This clonotype was sampled from a man between 65 and 85 years old with acute or convalescent COVID-19. CDR3 residues: CASSLTGQFNYGYTF. CDR3 in DNA: TGTGCCAGCAGTTTAACGGGACAATTTAACTATGGCTACACCTTC.